Reported below is one TCR beta chain. Its target is not known. Per germline, CDR1 SGHDN and CDR2 FVKESK. With 10 bases removed from V and 4 bases from J, the gap between germline ends came to 17 bases. The CDR3 totals 13 residues. These data belong to a study of cytomegalovirus exposure and HLA in healthy donors. Findings and limits, study-wide: The investigators catalogued 150 to 200 TCR beta chains as cytomegalovirus-associated.

The PCR used 60 Vbeta and 13 Jbeta primers. The repertoire was sequenced with immunoSEQ multiplex PCR; TCRdb's copy has only in-frame clones and lacks some. Here the sample spans about 100,000 clones, 65% to 85% being singletons. The sample comprised PBMCs. The V and J genes are TRBV14 and TRBJ2-7, with TRBD2 as a possible D gene (7 bases). The TCR comes from a man younger than 30 in good health and CMV-seronegative. CDR3: CATRGAGKYEQYF. The CDR3 DNA sequence: TGTGCCACCCGGGGGGCAGGGAAATACGAGCAGTACTTC. The full variable domain, its missing parts supplied by reference TRBV14 and TRBJ2-7, is EAGVTQFPSHSVIEKGQTVTLRCDPISGHDNLYWYRRVMGKEIKFLLHFVKESKQDESGMPNNRFLAERTGGTYSTLKVQPAELEDSGVYFCATRGAGKYEQYFGPGTRLTVT.